Below are 3 T cell receptor beta chains sequenced from a single sample in a study of beta chain features in type 1 diabetes. Investigators reverse transcribed all isolated RNA, so they sequenced expressed TCRB transcripts. Generated by immunoSEQ multiplex PCR, the TCRdb table keeps only in-frame clones and is missing some. The sample carries around 240,000 clones, 16% recorded once. These receptors' targets are unknown. Study outcomes and limitations: Type 1 diabetes patients showed a moderate but significant shortening of TCRB CDR3s in all four CD4+ subsets.

The sequenced sample consisted of naive CD4+ T cells from blood. The receptors were gathered from a man aged 30 to 45 with type 1 diabetes.

The chain links TRBV29-1 to TRBJ1-4; no firm D call. Per germline, CDR1 SQVTM and CDR2 ANQGSEA. V was trimmed by 5 bases and J by 8 bases, leaving 12 bases between them. The CDR3 runs to 12 residues. The CDR3 sequence is CSVLPVGEKLFF. The CDR3 bases are TGCAGCGTTCTGCCTGTGGGCGAAAAACTGTTTTTT.

V and J are TRBV11-1 and TRBJ2-1, with 9 bases lining up with TRBD2. The J segment lost 9 bases and the V segment lost 5 bases, leaving 14 bases of the junction unmatched. The CDR3 extends over 16 amino acids. Germline V gene lookup returns CDR1 SGHAT and CDR2 FQDESV (reference sequence). CDR3 sequence (DNA): TGTGCCAGCAGCCCAACGGTAATAGCGGGAGATTCTGAGCAGTTCTTC. Amino acids: CASSPTVIAGDSEQFF.

This clone was detected once. V usage is TRBV7-9 and J usage is TRBJ1-1; D is unresolved. The CDR3 length is 13 residues. Germline V lookup: CDR1 SEHNR, CDR2 FQNEAQ (reference sequence). V was pared by 3 bases and J by 1 base, with 6 bases between. The CDR3 region is CASSFSQNTEAFF. CDR3 nucleotide sequence: TGTGCCAGCAGCTTTTCACAGAACACTGAAGCTTTCTTT.